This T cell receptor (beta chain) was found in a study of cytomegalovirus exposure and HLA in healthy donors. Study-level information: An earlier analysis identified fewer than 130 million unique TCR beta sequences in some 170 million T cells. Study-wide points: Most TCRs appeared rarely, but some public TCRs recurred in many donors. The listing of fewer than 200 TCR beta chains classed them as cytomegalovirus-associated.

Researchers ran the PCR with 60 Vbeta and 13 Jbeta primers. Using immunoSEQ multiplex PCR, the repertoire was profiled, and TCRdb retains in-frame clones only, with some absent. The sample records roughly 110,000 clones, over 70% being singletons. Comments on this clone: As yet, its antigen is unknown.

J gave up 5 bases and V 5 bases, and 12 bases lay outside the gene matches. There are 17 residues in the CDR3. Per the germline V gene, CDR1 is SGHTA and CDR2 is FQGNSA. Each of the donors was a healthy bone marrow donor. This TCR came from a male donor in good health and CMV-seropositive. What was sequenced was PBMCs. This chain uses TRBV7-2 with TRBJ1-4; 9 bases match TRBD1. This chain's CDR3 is CASSPHGQGRPNEKLFF. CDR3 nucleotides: TGTGCCAGCAGCCCCCACGGACAGGGGCGACCGAATGAAAAACTGTTTTTT. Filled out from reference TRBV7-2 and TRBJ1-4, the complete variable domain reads GAGVSQSPSNKVTEKGKDVELRCDPISGHTALYWYRQSLGQGLEFLIYFQGNSAPDKSGLPSDRFSAERTGGSVSTLTIQRTQQEDSAVYLCASSPHGQGRPNEKLFFGSGTQLSVL.